There are a few counts of the clone carrying this T cell receptor beta chain. Its specificity is not known. The germline V and J ends were trimmed by 6 bases and 6 bases, with 18 bases remaining between them. Germline values: CDR1 DFQATT, CDR2 SNEGSKA (reference sequence). The CDR3 sequence is 14 residues long. With a J-beta primer mix and a sample-barcoded 5' primer, a second PCR ran about 7 to 11 cycles. TCRdb itself ran the 5' RACE reads through MiXCR, one entry per CDR3 protein. The sample lists 1.5 million to 2 million distinct CDR3 sequences, 28% occurring once. The entry originates in a study of blood T cells in healthy people across ages. General study points: Estimated diversity that came from one million T cells was considered an underestimate.

This sequence joins TRBV20-1 and TRBJ2-1, with D possibly matching TRBD1 (5 bases). The clonotype comes from a woman aged 30 to 39 in good health. Sequencing was done on a sample of blood. CDR3 protein: CSASQGSYVNEQFF. Here the CDR3 DNA reads TGCAGTGCGTCTCAGGGTAGTTATGTCAATGAGCAGTTCTTC.